A selection of T cell receptor beta chains follows, all from one sample in a study of long-term antiretroviral therapy in people with HIV. TCRdb's copy holds only in-frame clones and misses some; the assay was immunoSEQ multiplex PCR. The profile shows about 39,000 clones, 80% to 90% of them singletons. The source was unsorted PBMCs, collected 1.2 years after starting antiretroviral therapy. The receptors were gathered from a woman aged 45 to 65 with HIV. Both conserved end residues are part of each CDR3. D genes are given only for firm matches. Not all rows give a size; the values are once, few, many and, for expanded clones, a class.

cdr3_nt cdr3_aa clone_size v_call d_call j_call
TGTGCCAGCTTAATGTGGGCCTGGAACTACGAGCAGTACTTC CASLMWAWNYEQYF NA TRBV2 NA TRBJ2-7
TGTGCCAGCAGCTCCCGTAGCTACTCTGGAAACACCATATATTTT CASSSRSYSGNTIYF few TRBV9 NA TRBJ1-3
TGTGCCAGTAGTATGATTAGCGGGGGGGCCTCCGGAGATACGCAGTATTTT CASSMISGGASGDTQYF NA TRBV19 TRBD2 TRBJ2-3
TGTGCCAGCAGCCAAGATAGGTCAGCGACACTTCCTGGGGCCAACGTCCTGACTTTC CASSQDRSATLPGANVLTF NA TRBV4-2 NA TRBJ2-6
TGTGCCAGCAGCGAGGGACAGAGCTACGAGCAGTACTTC CASSEGQSYEQYF once TRBV9 TRBD1 TRBJ2-7
TGCAGTGCTAAGATGAACACTGAAGCTTTCTTT CSAKMNTEAFF NA TRBV20-1 NA TRBJ1-1
TGTGCCAGCAGCGAAAACAATCAGCCCCAGCATTTT CASSENNQPQHF NA TRBV7-9 NA TRBJ1-5
TGTGCCAGTAGTATTTCGGGGGAAGGCACTGAAGCTTTCTTT CASSISGEGTEAFF once TRBV19 NA TRBJ1-1
TGCGCCAGCAGCTTGAGATTTACAGGGGGGGGAATGAACTATGGCTACACCTTC CASSLRFTGGGMNYGYTF once TRBV5-1 TRBD1 TRBJ1-2
TGTGCCACCAGCAGAGAGGGACGGGGCACCGGGGAGCTGTTTTTT CATSREGRGTGELFF NA TRBV15 NA TRBJ2-2
TGTGCCAGCAGCGCCGGACAGAATAATTCACCCCTCCACTTT CASSAGQNNSPLHF NA TRBV9 NA TRBJ1-6
TGTGCCAGCAGCTTAATTCAGGGGGCCACCGGGGAGCTGTTTTTT CASSLIQGATGELFF NA TRBV11-2 TRBD1 TRBJ2-2
TGCGCCAGCAGCTTAGGGGGAGGCTCTGGAAACACCATATATTTT CASSLGGGSGNTIYF NA TRBV5-1 NA TRBJ1-3
TGTGCCAGTAGTATGGGCGGGGCCCCGGCTAATGAAAAACTGTTTTTT CASSMGGAPANEKLFF once TRBV19 NA TRBJ1-4
TGCAGCGCTGGGGGACTAGCGGGGGGGATAAGCGAGACCCAGTACTTC CSAGGLAGGISETQYF NA TRBV29-1 TRBD2 TRBJ2-5
TGTGCCAGCAGTTTATCCTGGGGCAGGGCTAGGGACACTGAAGCTTTCTTT CASSLSWGRARDTEAFF NA TRBV27 NA TRBJ1-1
TGTGCCGGTACTACGGCCCCTCAAGAGACCCAGTACTTC CAGTTAPQETQYF once TRBV2 NA TRBJ2-5
TGTGCCAGCAGTCTAAGTCGTGGGGGAGAGGATGGCTACACCTTC CASSLSRGGEDGYTF few TRBV7-9 NA TRBJ1-2
TGTGCCAGCACCTTCTCCCGCGGCGGGGGGGGCTACAATGAGCAGTTCTTC CASTFSRGGGGYNEQFF NA TRBV5-4 TRBD2 TRBJ2-1
TGTGCCATCAGTGAGGAGGGTAGGACCGCTGGCTACACCTTC CAISEEGRTAGYTF once TRBV10-3 NA TRBJ1-2
TGTGCCAGCAGCTCTGTCATAGGAGACTATGGCTACACCTTC CASSSVIGDYGYTF NA TRBV2 NA TRBJ1-2
TGTGCCAGCAGCTTAGGGACAGGGAAAAACTATGGCTACACCTTC CASSLGTGKNYGYTF few TRBV7-3 TRBD1 TRBJ1-2
TGCAGCGTTCAGCGACTCTCCCCTAATGAGCAGTTCTTC CSVQRLSPNEQFF NA TRBV29-1 NA TRBJ2-1
TGTGCCAGCAGCCCCCTCGGACTAGCGGGGGACGCCCAAGAGACCCAGTACTTC CASSPLGLAGDAQETQYF NA TRBV4-2 TRBD2 TRBJ2-5
TGTGCCAGCAGGCCGGACAGGGCCGCTGAAGCTTTCTTT CASRPDRAAEAFF NA TRBV2 TRBD1 TRBJ1-1
TGTGCCAGCAGTTTGCTAACCGGGACGCAGTATTTT CASSLLTGTQYF NA TRBV27 NA TRBJ2-3
TGCGCCAGCAGCTCAAGCCTCCCGGGGGGCCCTAGAAATGAGCAGTTCTTC CASSSSLPGGPRNEQFF NA TRBV10-2 NA TRBJ2-1
TGCAGCGCTACAAGGACAGGGGACGAGCAGTACTTC CSATRTGDEQYF NA TRBV29-1 TRBD1 TRBJ2-7
TGTGCCAGCAACGGGAGTCGACAGGGCTACTATAGCAATCAGCCCCAGCATTTT CASNGSRQGYYSNQPQHF NA TRBV7-8 TRBD1 TRBJ1-5
TGTGCCAGCAGCGAGGGACAGGGGTTCTATAATTCACCCCTCCACTTT CASSEGQGFYNSPLHF NA TRBV5-4 TRBD1 TRBJ1-6
TGTGCCTGGAATCTGCAGGGGGCGAATACCGGGGAGCTGTTTTTT CAWNLQGANTGELFF few TRBV30 TRBD1 TRBJ2-2
TGTGCCAGCAGTTTTAGCGGGGGCCTGAACACCGGGGAGCTGTTTTTT CASSFSGGLNTGELFF NA TRBV6-5 TRBD2 TRBJ2-2
TGTGCCAGCAGTTACTCGACAGGGGTCACAGATACGCAGTATTTT CASSYSTGVTDTQYF NA TRBV6-6 TRBD1 TRBJ2-3
TGTGCCAGCAGCAGAGGGCGTAACACCGGGGAGCTGTTTTTT CASSRGRNTGELFF NA TRBV7-3 NA TRBJ2-2
TGCGCCAGCAGCTTGGCCGGCACAGATACGCAGTATTTT CASSLAGTDTQYF NA TRBV5-1 NA TRBJ2-3
TGTGCCAGCAGCTTGGGGGGACCAGGGAGCTATGGCTACACCTTC CASSLGGPGSYGYTF NA TRBV5-6 NA TRBJ1-2
TGTGCCAGCAGCTTAGTGGGGGGGAACACAGATACGCAGTATTTT CASSLVGGNTDTQYF NA TRBV7-9 TRBD2 TRBJ2-3
TGTGCCAGCAGGGCGACCAGGGGGCTCTACGAGCAGTACTTC CASRATRGLYEQYF NA TRBV6-1 TRBD1 TRBJ2-7
TGTGCCAGCAGCTCGACAGGGGGCGCTTGGGAAAAACTGTTTTTT CASSSTGGAWEKLFF NA TRBV13 TRBD1 TRBJ1-4
TGTGCCACCAGCAGAGTTTTCACAGGGCCGTACCCTTCAACTAATGAAAAACTGTTTTTT CATSRVFTGPYPSTNEKLFF NA TRBV15 NA TRBJ1-4
TGTGCCAGCAGCCCTCGAGACAGGGGGAATGAAAAACTGTTTTTT CASSPRDRGNEKLFF NA TRBV9 TRBD1 TRBJ1-4
TGTGCCAGCAGCTTCGGAACGGGGGGTAGTGTCAATGAGCAGTTCTTC CASSFGTGGSVNEQFF NA TRBV7-9 TRBD2 TRBJ2-1
TGTGCCAGACCTGGTAAAAGCAATCAGCCCCAGCATTTT CARPGKSNQPQHF NA TRBV6-5 NA TRBJ1-5
TGTGCCAGCAGTTACTCTGGCAGGAACTATGGCTACACCTTC CASSYSGRNYGYTF NA TRBV6-5 NA TRBJ1-2
TGTGCCAGCAGTTACTTTTCAGAAGGGAAGGAAGCTTTCTTT CASSYFSEGKEAFF NA TRBV6-6 NA TRBJ1-1
TGTGCCAGCAGTGCGTCGGGGGACGAGCAGTACTTC CASSASGDEQYF NA TRBV6-5 NA TRBJ2-7
TGTGCCAGCAGCCAATCAAAGGGGACTGAAGCTTTCTTT CASSQSKGTEAFF NA TRBV16 NA TRBJ1-1
TGTGCCAGCAGCATCGGGGGCGCGGGTTGGGACACTGAAGCTTTCTTT CASSIGGAGWDTEAFF few TRBV5-4 NA TRBJ1-1
TGCGCCAGCAGCCGCGGGACTAGCGGTCACAATGAGCAGTTCTTC CASSRGTSGHNEQFF NA TRBV4-1 TRBD2 TRBJ2-1
TGTGCCAGCAGCCCCACCGGGACCTATGGCTACACCTTC CASSPTGTYGYTF few TRBV5-8 NA TRBJ1-2
TGTGCCAGCAGCTTGAAGACGGGACAGTACTATGGCTACACCTTC CASSLKTGQYYGYTF few TRBV5-4 TRBD1 TRBJ1-2
TGCGCCAGCAGCCAAGCCGGCAGCGGGGGGGTATTAGGGGAGCTGTTTTTT CASSQAGSGGVLGELFF NA TRBV4-3 TRBD2 TRBJ2-2
TGCAGTGCCTCCACAGATACGCAGTATTTT CSASTDTQYF NA TRBV20-1 NA TRBJ2-3
TGTGCCAGCAGTGCGGGGGGGAGCATAGAGACCCAGTACTTC CASSAGGSIETQYF NA TRBV6-1 TRBD2 TRBJ2-5
TGTGCCAGTAGCCCGGAAATCAATCAGCCCCAGCATTTT CASSPEINQPQHF NA TRBV19 NA TRBJ1-5